A single sample gave rise to the 23 T cell receptor beta chains below, sequenced in a study of identical twins. TCRdb redid the calling of the 5' RACE reads with MiXCR, one entry per CDR3 protein. The repertoire has 350,000 to 450,000 distinct CDR3 sequences, 15% to 20% of them found once; the top ten carry more than 10%. The sequenced material came from naive T cells sorted from blood. These receptor sequences come from a man aged 50-59 years in good health.

This sequence joins TRBV14 and TRBJ2-7, with 12 bases fitting TRBD2. Germline V gene data show CDR1 as SGHDN and CDR2 as FVKESK. The CDR3 is 15 residues long. Losses at the gene ends were 5 bases for V and 4 bases for J; bases not matched to a gene: 6. The CDR3 reads CASSETSGRGYEQYF. Written as DNA, the CDR3 is TGTGCCAGCAGCGAGACTAGCGGGAGAGGTTACGAGCAGTACTTC. Drawing the rest from reference TRBV14 and TRBJ2-7, the complete variable domain is EAGVTQFPSHSVIEKGQTVTLRCDPISGHDNLYWYRRVMGKEIKFLLHFVKESKQDESGMPNNRFLAERTGGTYSTLKVQPAELEDSGVYFCASSETSGRGYEQYFGPGTRLTVT.

This clonotype was counted many times. This chain connects TRBV12-3 or TRBV12-4 to TRBJ2-1; D is possibly TRBD1 or TRBD2 (5 bases each). Trimming removed 5 bases from V and 12 bases from J, with 20 bases in between. The CDR3 consists of 14 residues. CDR3 loop: CASSTSGGVIVQFF. For the CDR3, the DNA is TGTGCCAGCAGTACCTCTGGGGGAGTTATCGTGCAGTTCTTC.

V is TRBV10-3 and J is TRBJ2-3; 7 bases are shared with TRBD2. The CDR3 extends over 17 amino acids. Germline CDR1 and CDR2: ENHRY and SYGVKD. J lost 0 bases, V lost 6 bases, and 12 bases had no gene match. This CDR3 is CAISGGRTRTSTDTQYF. In DNA form, the CDR3 reads TGTGCCATCAGCGGGGGGAGGACGCGAACTAGCACAGATACGCAGTATTTT.

This clonotype has at least ten counts. J is TRBJ2-5 and V is TRBV6-1; TRBD2 matches 7 bases. Trimming took 7 bases from V and 4 from J; bases not matched to a gene: 9. The CDR3 runs to 14 residues. Germline V gene data show CDR1 as MNHNS and CDR2 as SASEGT. DNA for the CDR3: TGTGCCAGCACAAGCGGGGTTTTAGGAGAGACCCAGTACTTC. Protein sequence: CASTSGVLGETQYF.

This clonotype was detected ten times or more. This chain connects TRBV5-1 to TRBJ1-1, with 7 bases lining up with TRBD1. CDR3 length equals 13 residues. CDR1 is SGHRS and CDR2 is YFSETQ in the germline V gene. The junction had 5 bases not matched to a gene; V was cut back by 6 bases and J by 3 bases. CDR3 amino acids: CASTEGADTEAFF. The CDR3, as DNA: TGCGCCAGCACCGAGGGGGCGGACACTGAAGCTTTCTTT.

The chain links TRBV4-2 to TRBJ2-3; 9 bases line up with TRBD2. With 4 bases clipped from V and 5 bases from J, the junction kept 10 bases outside the gene matches. Germline CDR1 is LGHNA and CDR2 is YNFKEQ. The CDR3 is 16 amino acids. The DNA for the CDR3 is TGTGCCAGCAGCCCCCAAGCGGGGGGCCGGGGAGATACGCAGTATTTT. This sequence encodes CASSPQAGGRGDTQYF.

V and J are TRBV20-1 and TRBJ2-5; 9 bases are a match to TRBD1. The junction had 2 bases not matched to a gene; V was cut back by 2 bases and J by 1 base. The CDR3 contains 14 residues. From germline, CDR1 is DFQATT and CDR2 SNEGSKA (reference sequence). In nucleotides, the CDR3 is TGCAGTGCTAGATCGGGACAGGGCCAAGAGACCCAGTACTTC. Its translation is CSARSGQGQETQYF.

This clonotype was recorded at least ten times. This chain connects TRBV20-1 to TRBJ2-1, with D perhaps being TRBD1 or TRBD2 (6 bases each). Germline V gene lookup returns CDR1 DFQATT and CDR2 SNEGSKA (reference sequence). Trimming took 6 bases from V and 0 from J, leaving 12 bases between them. This CDR3 region has 14 residues. Here the CDR3 DNA reads TGCAGTGCGAGGGGGGAGGCCTCCTACAATGAGCAGTTCTTC. Residues: CSARGEASYNEQFF.

This chain connects TRBV3-1 to TRBJ2-7; D is unclear. V shed 1 base and J shed 4 bases, with 5 bases lying between them. In germline, CDR1 is LGHDT, CDR2 YNNKEL (reference sequence). CDR3 length: 12 residues. CDR3 protein: CASSQGEYEQYF. The CDR3 DNA is TGTGCCAGCAGCCAAGGGGAATACGAGCAGTACTTC.

This clonotype was recorded at least ten times. The J gene is TRBJ1-2, the V gene TRBV10-3; D is unresolved. This CDR3 is 13 amino acids long. V was cut by 0 bases and J by 8 bases, with 10 bases left in between. Germline CDR1 reads ENHRY; CDR2 reads SYGVKD. CDR3 DNA sequence: TGTGCCATCAGTGAGTCAGCTAGTTACGGCTACACCTTC. This encodes CAISESASYGYTF.

This clonotype has a handful of counts. The gene calls are TRBV6-2 or TRBV6-3 and TRBJ2-2; D gene unclear. The CDR3 runs 14 residues. V lost 5 bases and J lost 1, with 8 bases in between. CDR1 is MNHEY and CDR2 is SVGEGT in the germline V gene. The CDR3 DNA reads as TGTGCCAGCAGTCCGCGTCAGAACACCGGGGAGCTGTTTTTT. Protein: CASSPRQNTGELFF.

The chain combines TRBV6-1 with TRBJ2-2; perhaps TRBD2 as D (5 bases). The CDR3 covers 14 residues. Germline CDR1 and CDR2: MNHNS and SASEGT. The CDR3 loop is CAAWRLTNTGELFF. DNA of the CDR3: TGTGCAGCCTGGAGGCTCACGAACACCGGGGAGCTGTTTTTT.

The V call is TRBV3-1, the J call TRBJ2-1; TRBD2 aligns across 12 bases. Losses at the gene ends were 6 bases for V and 2 bases for J; bases not matched to a gene: 8. There are 17 residues in the CDR3. Germline CDR1 reads LGHDT; CDR2 reads YNNKEL (reference sequence). DNA for the CDR3: TGTGCCAGCAGTACGACTAGCGGGAGAAGGCCCTACAATGAGCAGTTCTTC. It codes for CASSTTSGRRPYNEQFF.

The V gene is TRBV24-1, the J gene TRBJ2-1; D remains ambiguous. The CDR3 sequence is 15 residues long. Germline-derived CDR1 and CDR2 are KGHDR and SFDVKD. Trimming removed 2 bases from V and 7 bases from J, with 14 bases in between. CDR3 residues: CATSDYSNRWNEQFF. The CDR3 nucleotides are TGTGCCACCAGTGATTACAGTAACAGATGGAATGAGCAGTTCTTC.

The table lists this clonotype with many counts. The chain recombines TRBV12-3 or TRBV12-4 with TRBJ2-7; D may be TRBD2 (5 bases). V dropped 1 base and J dropped 2 bases, with 15 bases sitting between them. CDR3 length equals 16 residues. CDR3 nucleotides: TGTGCCAGCAGTTTAGGGCGGGTCCGACCCCCCTACGAGCAGTACTTC. Amino acids: CASSLGRVRPPYEQYF.

This clonotype was seen at least ten times. The gene calls are TRBV19 and TRBJ1-1; D not certain. The V and J ends lost 1 base and 4 bases respectively, with 13 bases between them. Germline V gene data show CDR1 as LNHDA and CDR2 as SQIVND (reference sequence). The CDR3 is 15 residues long. The CDR3 is CASSIGGGIRTEAFF. CDR3 in DNA: TGTGCCAGTAGTATAGGCGGCGGGATCCGCACTGAAGCTTTCTTT.

This clonotype was observed a few times. The V gene is TRBV20-1, the J gene TRBJ2-1; 8 bases are a match to TRBD1. Germline-derived CDR1 and CDR2 are DFQATT and SNEGSKA (reference sequence). After removal of 5 bases from V and 15 bases from J, the junction contained 6 bases not matched to a gene. The CDR3 totals 10 residues. The chain's CDR3 is CSAQGQGTFF. The CDR3 nucleotides read TGCAGTGCTCAAGGACAGGGTACGTTCTTC.

This clonotype occurred many times. V is TRBV5-1 and J is TRBJ2-7, with D perhaps matching TRBD2 (5 bases). Trimming removed 2 bases from V and 2 bases from J, with 11 bases in between. Germline V lookup: CDR1 SGHRS, CDR2 YFSETQ. The CDR3 sequence is 14 residues long. The CDR3 here is CASSFEGVPYEQYF. The DNA for the CDR3 is TGCGCCAGCAGCTTTGAGGGAGTCCCCTACGAGCAGTACTTC.

Many counts were recorded for this clonotype. The rearrangement uses TRBV29-1 and TRBJ1-2, with 8 bases fitting TRBD1. V lost 7 bases to trimming and J lost 6 bases; unmatched junction nucleotides: 4. This CDR3 is 11 amino acids long. Germline-derived CDR1 and CDR2 are SQVTM and ANQGSEA. CDR3 coding DNA: TGCAGCGGGGGGACAGGCAATGGCTACACCTTC. Protein sequence: CSGGTGNGYTF.

This clonotype was seen repeatedly, ten times or more. The chain links TRBV4-2 to TRBJ1-1; no clear D gene. Germline CDR1 and CDR2: LGHNA and YNFKEQ. This CDR3 spans 13 amino acids. Trimming took 1 base from V and 4 from J, leaving 7 bases between them. The CDR3 DNA is TGTGCCAGCAGCCAAGGGGGTCCCACTGAAGCTTTCTTT. It is translated as CASSQGGPTEAFF.

This clonotype was recorded many times. This rearrangement joins TRBV20-1 to TRBJ2-3, with 7 bases aligning to TRBD1. With 0 bases clipped from V and 7 bases from J, the junction kept 10 bases outside the gene matches. Germline V lookup: CDR1 DFQATT, CDR2 SNEGSKA (reference sequence). CDR3 length equals 15 residues. This CDR3 is CSARDGQAAPNTQYF. CDR3 DNA: TGCAGTGCTAGAGATGGACAGGCGGCCCCCAATACGCAGTATTTT.

This chain joins TRBV29-1 and TRBJ1-4; maybe TRBD1 (5 bases). V was cut by 4 bases and J by 7 bases, with 7 bases left in between. The CDR3 has 11 amino acids. Germline CDR1 and CDR2: SQVTM and ANQGSEA. The CDR3 DNA is TGCAGCGTTGGACAGTTTGAAAAACTGTTTTTT. Residues: CSVGQFEKLFF.

This clonotype appeared many times. The chain uses TRBV7-8 and TRBJ2-3, with 8 bases fitting TRBD2. The CDR3 is 17 amino acids. V was clipped by 1 base and J by 3 bases; unmatched bases: 9. Germline assignment: CDR1 SGHVS and CDR2 FQNEAQ. CDR3 nucleotide sequence: TGTGCCAGCAGCTTAGGGGTCGTAGCGGGGCTTACAGATACGCAGTATTTT. As protein: CASSLGVVAGLTDTQYF.